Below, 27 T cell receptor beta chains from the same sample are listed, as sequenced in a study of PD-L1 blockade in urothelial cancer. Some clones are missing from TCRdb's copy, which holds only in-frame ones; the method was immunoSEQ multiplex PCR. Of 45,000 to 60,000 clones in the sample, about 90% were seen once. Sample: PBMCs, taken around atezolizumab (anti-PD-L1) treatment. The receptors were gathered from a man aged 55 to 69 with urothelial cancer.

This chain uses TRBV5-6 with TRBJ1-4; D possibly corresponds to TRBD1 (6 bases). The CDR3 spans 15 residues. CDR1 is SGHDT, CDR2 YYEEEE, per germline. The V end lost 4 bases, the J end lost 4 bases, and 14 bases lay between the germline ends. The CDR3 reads CASSDMGAYNEKLFF. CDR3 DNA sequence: TGTGCCAGCAGCGATATGGGGGCTTATAATGAAAAACTGTTTTTT.

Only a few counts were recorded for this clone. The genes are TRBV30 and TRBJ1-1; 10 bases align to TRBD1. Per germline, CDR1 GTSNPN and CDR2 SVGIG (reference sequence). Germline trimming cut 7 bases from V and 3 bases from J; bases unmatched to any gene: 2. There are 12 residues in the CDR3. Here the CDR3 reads CASGTGDTEAFF. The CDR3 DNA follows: TGTGCCTCCGGGACAGGGGACACTGAAGCTTTCTTT.

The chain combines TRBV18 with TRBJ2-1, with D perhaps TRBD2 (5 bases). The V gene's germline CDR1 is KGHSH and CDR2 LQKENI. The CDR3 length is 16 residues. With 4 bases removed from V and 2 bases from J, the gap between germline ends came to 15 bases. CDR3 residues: CASSHRGLRTYNEQFF. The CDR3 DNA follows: TGTGCCAGCTCACATCGGGGATTGAGAACCTACAATGAGCAGTTCTTC.

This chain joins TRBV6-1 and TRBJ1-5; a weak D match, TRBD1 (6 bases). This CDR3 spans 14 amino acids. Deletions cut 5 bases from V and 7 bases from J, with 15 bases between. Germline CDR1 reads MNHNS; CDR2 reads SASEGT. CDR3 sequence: CASSPRTDGQPQHF. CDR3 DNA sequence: TGTGCCAGCAGTCCTAGGACAGACGGACAGCCCCAGCATTTT.

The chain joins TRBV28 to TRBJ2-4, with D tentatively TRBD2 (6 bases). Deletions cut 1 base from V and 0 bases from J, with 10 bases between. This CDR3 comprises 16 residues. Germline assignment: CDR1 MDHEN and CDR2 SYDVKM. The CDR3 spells CASSLFGGLAKNIQYF. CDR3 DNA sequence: TGTGCCAGCAGTTTATTCGGGGGTCTAGCCAAAAACATTCAGTACTTC.

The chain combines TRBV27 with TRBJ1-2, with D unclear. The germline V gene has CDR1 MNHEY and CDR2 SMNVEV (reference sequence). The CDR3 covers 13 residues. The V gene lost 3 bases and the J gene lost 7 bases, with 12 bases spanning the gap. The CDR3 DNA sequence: TGTGCCAGCAGTTTTACCGGAGGGTTTGGCTACACCTTC. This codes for CASSFTGGFGYTF.

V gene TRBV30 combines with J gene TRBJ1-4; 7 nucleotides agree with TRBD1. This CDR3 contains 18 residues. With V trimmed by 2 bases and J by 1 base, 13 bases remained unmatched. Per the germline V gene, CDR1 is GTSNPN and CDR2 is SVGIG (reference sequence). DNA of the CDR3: TGTGCCTGGAGTACAGGGGCCATGCGGGGGGTAACTAATGAAAAACTGTTTTTT. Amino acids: CAWSTGAMRGVTNEKLFF.

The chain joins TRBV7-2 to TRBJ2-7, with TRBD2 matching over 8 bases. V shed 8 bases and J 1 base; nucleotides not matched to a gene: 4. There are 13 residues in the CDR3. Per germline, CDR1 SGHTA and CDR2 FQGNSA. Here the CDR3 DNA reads TGTGCCAGCGTCCGGGGGGGATCCTACGAGCAGTACTTC. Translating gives CASVRGGSYEQYF. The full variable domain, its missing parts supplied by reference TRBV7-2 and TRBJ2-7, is GAGVSQSPSNKVTEKGKDVELRCDPISGHTALYWYRQSLGQGLEFLIYFQGNSAPDKSGLPSDRFSAERTGGSVSTLTIQRTQQEDSAVYLCASVRGGSYEQYFGPGTRLTVT.

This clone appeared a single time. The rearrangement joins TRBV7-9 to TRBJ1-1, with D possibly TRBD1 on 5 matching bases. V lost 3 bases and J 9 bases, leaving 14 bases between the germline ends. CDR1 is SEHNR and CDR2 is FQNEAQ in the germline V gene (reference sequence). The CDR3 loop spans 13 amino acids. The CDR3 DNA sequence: TGTGCCAGCAGCTTTCAGGGCCGAGACAAAGCTTTCTTT. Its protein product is CASSFQGRDKAFF.

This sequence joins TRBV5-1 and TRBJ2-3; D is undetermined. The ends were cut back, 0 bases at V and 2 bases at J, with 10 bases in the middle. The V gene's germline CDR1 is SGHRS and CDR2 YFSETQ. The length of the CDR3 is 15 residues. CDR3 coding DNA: TGCGCCAGCAGCTTGGACTTTACAGCCACAGATACGCAGTATTTT. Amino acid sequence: CASSLDFTATDTQYF.

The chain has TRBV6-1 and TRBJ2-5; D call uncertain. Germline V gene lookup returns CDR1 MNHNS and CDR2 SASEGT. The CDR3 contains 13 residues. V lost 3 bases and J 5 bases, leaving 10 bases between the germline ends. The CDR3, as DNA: TGTGCCAGCAGTGACCTGAGTCGGGAGACCCAGTACTTC. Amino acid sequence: CASSDLSRETQYF.

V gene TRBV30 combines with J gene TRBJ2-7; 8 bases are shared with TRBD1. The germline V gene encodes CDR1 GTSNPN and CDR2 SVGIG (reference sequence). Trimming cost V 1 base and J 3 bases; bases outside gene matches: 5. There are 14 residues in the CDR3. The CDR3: CAWSGRTGSYEQYF. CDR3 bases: TGTGCCTGGAGTGGCCGGACAGGGAGCTACGAGCAGTACTTC.

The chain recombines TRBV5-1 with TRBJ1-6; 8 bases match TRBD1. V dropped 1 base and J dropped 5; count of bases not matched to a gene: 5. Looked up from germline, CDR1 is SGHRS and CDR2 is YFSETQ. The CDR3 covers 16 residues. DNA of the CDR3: TGCGCCAGCAGCTTGAGCGGGACAGGAGATAATTCACCCCTCCACTTT. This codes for CASSLSGTGDNSPLHF. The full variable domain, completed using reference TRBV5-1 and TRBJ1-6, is KAGVTQTPRYLIKTRGQQVTLSCSPISGHRSVSWYQQTPGQGLQFLFEYFSETQRNKGNFPGRFSGRQFSNSRSEMNVSTLELGDSALYLCASSLSGTGDNSPLHFGNGTRLTVT.

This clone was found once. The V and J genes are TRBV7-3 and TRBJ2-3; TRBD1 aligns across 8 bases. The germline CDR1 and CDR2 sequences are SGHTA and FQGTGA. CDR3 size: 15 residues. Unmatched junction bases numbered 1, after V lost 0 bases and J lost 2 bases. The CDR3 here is CASSLTGQDTDTQYF. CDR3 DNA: TGTGCCAGCAGCTTAACGGGACAGGACACAGATACGCAGTATTTT. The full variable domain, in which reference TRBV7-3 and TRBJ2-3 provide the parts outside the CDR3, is GAGVSQTPSNKVTEKGKYVELRCDPISGHTALYWYRQSLGQGPEFLIYFQGTGAADDSGLPNDRFFAVRPEGSVSTLKIQRTERGDSAVYLCASSLTGQDTDTQYFGPGTRLTVL.

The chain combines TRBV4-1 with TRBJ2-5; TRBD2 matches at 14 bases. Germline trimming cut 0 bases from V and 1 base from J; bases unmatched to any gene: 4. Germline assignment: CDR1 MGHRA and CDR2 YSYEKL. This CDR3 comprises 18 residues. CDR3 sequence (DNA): TGCGCCAGCAGCCAAGAGAGACTAGCGGGGGGGGTCCAAGAGACCCAGTACTTC. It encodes CASSQERLAGGVQETQYF.

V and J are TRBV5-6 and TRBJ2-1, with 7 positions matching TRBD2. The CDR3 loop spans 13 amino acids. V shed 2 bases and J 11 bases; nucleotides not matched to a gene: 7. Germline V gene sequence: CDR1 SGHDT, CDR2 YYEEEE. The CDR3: CASSFPGTTKQFF. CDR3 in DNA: TGTGCCAGCAGCTTCCCCGGGACTACCAAGCAGTTCTTC.

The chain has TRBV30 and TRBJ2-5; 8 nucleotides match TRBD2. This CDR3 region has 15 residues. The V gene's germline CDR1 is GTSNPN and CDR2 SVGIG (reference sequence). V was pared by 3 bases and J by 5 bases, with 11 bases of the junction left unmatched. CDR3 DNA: TGTGCCTGGAGCCCCCGCGGGGGGTTGCGGGAGACCCAGTACTTC. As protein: CAWSPRGGLRETQYF.

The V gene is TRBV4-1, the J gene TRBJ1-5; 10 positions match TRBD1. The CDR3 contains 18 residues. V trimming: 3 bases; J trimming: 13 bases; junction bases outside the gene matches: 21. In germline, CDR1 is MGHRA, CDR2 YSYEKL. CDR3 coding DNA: TGCGCCAGCAGCCAGTATGAATTCGGGACAGGGGCTTCAAGAAGACAGCATTTT. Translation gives CASSQYEFGTGASRRQHF.

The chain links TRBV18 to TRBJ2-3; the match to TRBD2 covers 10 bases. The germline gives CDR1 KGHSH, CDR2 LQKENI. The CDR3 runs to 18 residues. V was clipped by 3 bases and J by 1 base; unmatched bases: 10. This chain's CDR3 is CASSPLSSGGARTDTQYF. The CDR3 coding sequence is TGTGCCAGCTCACCCCTCTCTAGCGGGGGCGCCCGCACAGATACGCAGTATTTT.

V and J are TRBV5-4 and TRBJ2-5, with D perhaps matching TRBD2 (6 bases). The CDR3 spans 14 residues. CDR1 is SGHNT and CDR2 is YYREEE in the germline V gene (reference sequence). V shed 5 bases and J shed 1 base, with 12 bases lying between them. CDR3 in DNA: TGTGCCAGCAGACGTAGCGGAACCCAAGAGACCCAGTACTTC. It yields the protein CASRRSGTQETQYF.

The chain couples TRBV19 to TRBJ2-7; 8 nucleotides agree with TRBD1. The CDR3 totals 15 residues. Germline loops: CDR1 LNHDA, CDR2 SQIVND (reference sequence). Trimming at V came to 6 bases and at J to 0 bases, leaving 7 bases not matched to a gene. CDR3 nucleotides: TGTGCCAGTAGCCCCGTCGGGACAGGCTCCTACGAGCAGTACTTC. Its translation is CASSPVGTGSYEQYF.

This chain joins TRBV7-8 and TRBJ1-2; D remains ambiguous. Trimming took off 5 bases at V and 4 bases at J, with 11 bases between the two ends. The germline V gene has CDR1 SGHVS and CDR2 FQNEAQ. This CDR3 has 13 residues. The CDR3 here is CASSPRRIYGYTF. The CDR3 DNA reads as TGTGCCAGCAGCCCCAGGCGAATCTATGGCTACACCTTC. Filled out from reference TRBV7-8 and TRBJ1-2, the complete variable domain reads GAGVSQSPRYKVAKRGQDVALRCDPISGHVSLFWYQQALGQGPEFLTYFQNEAQLDKSGLPSDRFFAERPEGSVSTLKIQRTQQEDSAVYLCASSPRRIYGYTFGSGTRLTVV.

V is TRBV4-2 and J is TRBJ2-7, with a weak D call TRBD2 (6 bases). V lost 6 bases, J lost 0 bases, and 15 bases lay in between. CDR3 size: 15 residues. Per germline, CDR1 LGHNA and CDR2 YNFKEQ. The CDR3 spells CASSRDSRSSYEQYF. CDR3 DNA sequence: TGTGCCAGCAGTCGGGACTCAAGGTCCTCCTACGAGCAGTACTTC.

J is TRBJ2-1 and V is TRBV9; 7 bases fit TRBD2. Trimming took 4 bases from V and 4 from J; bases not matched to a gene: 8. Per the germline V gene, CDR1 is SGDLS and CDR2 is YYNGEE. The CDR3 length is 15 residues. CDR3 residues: CASSPAVGGYNEQFF. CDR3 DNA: TGTGCCAGCAGCCCTGCGGTGGGGGGGTACAATGAGCAGTTCTTC.

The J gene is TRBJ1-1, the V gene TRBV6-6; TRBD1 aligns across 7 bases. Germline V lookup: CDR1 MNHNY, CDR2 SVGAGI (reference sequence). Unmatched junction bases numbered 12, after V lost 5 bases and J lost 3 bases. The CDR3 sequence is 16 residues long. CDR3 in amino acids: CASSPDLGQSHTEAFF. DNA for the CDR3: TGTGCCAGCAGTCCTGATTTGGGACAGAGCCACACTGAAGCTTTCTTT.

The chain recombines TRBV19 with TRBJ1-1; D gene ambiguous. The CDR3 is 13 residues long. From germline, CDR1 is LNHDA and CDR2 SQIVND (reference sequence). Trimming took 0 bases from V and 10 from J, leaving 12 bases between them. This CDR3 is CASSIDGRFGAFF. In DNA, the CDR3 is TGTGCCAGTAGTATAGATGGGAGGTTTGGAGCTTTCTTT.

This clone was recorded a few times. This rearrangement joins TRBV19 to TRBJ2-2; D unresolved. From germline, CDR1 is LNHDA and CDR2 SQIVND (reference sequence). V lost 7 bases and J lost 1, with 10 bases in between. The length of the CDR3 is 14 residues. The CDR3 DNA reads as TGTGCCAGTACCCCAGAGGTGAACACCGGGGAGCTGTTTTTT. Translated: CASTPEVNTGELFF.